A single sample gave rise to the 30 T cell receptor beta chains below, sequenced in a study of Ad26.COV2.S vaccination and SARS-CoV-2 variants. Sequencing was performed with immunoSEQ multiplex PCR; in TCRdb, only in-frame clones are kept and a portion is missing. Seen here are more than 300,000 clones, 70% to 90% observed once, and the top ten hold 2.1%. As to treatment: some 19 received Ad26.COV2.S at low or high dose, single or two shots; about 5 received placebo; per-sample allocation not given. Material that was analyzed had been drawn on day 63 after the first vaccine or placebo injection. Sequenced here: peripheral blood, sampled in a trial of Ad26.COV2.S vaccine versus placebo. The source of these receptors is a person aged 18-65 years who received the Ad26.COV2.S COVID-19 vaccine or a placebo.

The sample holds one count of this clone. The chain joins TRBV6-5 to TRBJ1-2; possible D gene TRBD1, 6 bases. Germline V gene lookup returns CDR1 MNHEY and CDR2 SVGAGI. Trimming stripped 5 bases from V and 1 base from J, with 11 bases between. This CDR3 contains 14 residues. DNA of the CDR3: TGTGCCAGCAGTCGTGGACAGAGTAACTATGGCTACACCTTC. As protein: CASSRGQSNYGYTF.

The chain has TRBV5-4 and TRBJ1-2; tentative D call: TRBD1 (5 bases). The CDR3 length is 13 residues. Germline CDR1 and CDR2: SGHNT and YYREEE (reference sequence). Trimming shortened V by 0 bases and J by 3 bases, and 6 bases separated the two germline ends. The CDR3 protein is CASSLEGYYGYTF. DNA for the CDR3: TGTGCCAGCAGCTTGGAGGGGTACTATGGCTACACCTTC.

The chain is built from TRBV6-2 or TRBV6-3 and TRBJ2-1; 7 nucleotides match TRBD2. The germline CDR1 and CDR2 sequences are MNHEY and SVGEGT. The CDR3 consists of 17 residues. Trimming at V came to 2 bases and at J to 4 bases, leaving 11 bases not matched to a gene. CDR3 nucleotide sequence: TGTGCCAGCAGTTACCTCTCGCGGAGCGGGGTTTACAATGAGCAGTTCTTC. It yields the protein CASSYLSRSGVYNEQFF.

By share, this clone ranks as medium-sized (0.01 to 0.1%). The chain employs TRBV30 and TRBJ2-1; 8 nucleotides align to TRBD2. Losses at the gene ends were 0 bases for V and 7 bases for J; bases not matched to a gene: 5. This CDR3 comprises 14 residues. From germline, CDR1 is GTSNPN and CDR2 SVGIG (reference sequence). As DNA, the CDR3 is TGTGCCTGGAGTGTAACGGGGGGGCCAAATGAGCAGTTCTTC. Residues: CAWSVTGGPNEQFF.

This chain uses TRBV5-1 with TRBJ1-1; a weak D match, TRBD1 (5 bases). The V gene lost 2 bases and the J gene lost 0 bases, with 14 bases spanning the gap. CDR1 and CDR2 from the germline V gene are SGHRS and YFSETQ. The CDR3 runs to 16 residues. CDR3 bases: TGCGCCAGCAGCTTCGGCAGGGAACGTGTGAACACTGAAGCTTTCTTT. This codes for CASSFGRERVNTEAFF.

The genes are TRBV5-1 and TRBJ1-6; perhaps TRBD1 as D (5 bases). V lost 4 bases, J lost 6 bases, and 23 bases lay in between. This CDR3 region has 18 residues. Per the germline V gene, CDR1 is SGHRS and CDR2 is YFSETQ. CDR3 region: CASSPTKRTPRGNSPLHF. The DNA for the CDR3 is TGCGCCAGCAGCCCAACGAAGCGAACCCCGAGGGGTAATTCACCCCTCCACTTT.

A note on this clone: The same CDR3 also results from other DNA sequences found in this sample. The chain is built from TRBV9 and TRBJ2-7; 8 positions agree with TRBD1. Trimming at V came to 0 bases and at J to 1 base, leaving 3 bases not matched to a gene. The V gene's germline CDR1 is SGDLS and CDR2 YYNGEE. The length of the CDR3 is 15 residues. The CDR3 protein is CASSVGGTGSYEQYF. CDR3 sequence (DNA): TGTGCCAGCAGCGTAGGAGGGACAGGTTCCTACGAGCAGTACTTC. Looking up the rest from reference TRBV9 and TRBJ2-7 gives the full variable domain: DSGVTQTPKHLITATGQRVTLRCSPRSGDLSVYWYQQSLDQGLQFLIQYYNGEERAKGNILERFSAQQFPDLHSELNLSSLELGDSALYFCASSVGGTGSYEQYFGPGTRLTVT.

V usage is TRBV11-2 and J usage is TRBJ2-7; the D gene could be TRBD1 or TRBD2 (5 bases each). CDR1 and CDR2 (germline): SGHAT, FQNNGV. V lost 6 bases and J 7 bases, leaving 28 bases between the germline ends. This CDR3 spans 17 amino acids. In DNA form, the CDR3 reads TGTGCCAGCAGACCTCGAACACGCGAGACAGTTAGGAGGGAGCAGTACTTC. Its protein product is CASRPRTRETVRREQYF.

The chain is built from TRBV5-1 and TRBJ2-1; no clear D gene. Per germline, CDR1 SGHRS and CDR2 YFSETQ. V was shortened by 3 bases and J by 5 bases, with 18 bases between the two germline ends. The CDR3 covers 16 residues. CDR3 amino acids: CASSSQPVSTDNEQFF. The CDR3 region has the DNA TGCGCCAGCAGCTCACAACCCGTTTCAACGGACAATGAGCAGTTCTTC. Complete variable domain (other parts from reference TRBV5-1 and TRBJ2-1): KAGVTQTPRYLIKTRGQQVTLSCSPISGHRSVSWYQQTPGQGLQFLFEYFSETQRNKGNFPGRFSGRQFSNSRSEMNVSTLELGDSALYLCASSSQPVSTDNEQFFGPGTRLTVL.

V and J are TRBV19 and TRBJ2-2, with D possibly TRBD2 on 5 matching bases. Germline V lookup: CDR1 LNHDA, CDR2 SQIVND (reference sequence). V was shortened by 0 bases and J by 8 bases, with 10 bases between the two germline ends. The CDR3 sequence is 14 residues long. CDR3 residues: CASSIDPGMGELFF. The CDR3 DNA follows: TGTGCCAGTAGTATAGATCCGGGGATGGGGGAGCTGTTTTTT.

V is TRBV4-1 and J is TRBJ2-3, with D unresolved. Germline V gene lookup returns CDR1 MGHRA and CDR2 YSYEKL. The V gene lost 1 base and the J gene lost 6 bases, with 11 bases spanning the gap. The CDR3 has 14 amino acids. CDR3 amino acids: CASSQAPWADTQYF. In nucleotides, the CDR3 is TGCGCCAGCAGCCAAGCCCCCTGGGCGGATACGCAGTATTTT.

The CDR3 spells CASSLGGRGGYNEQFF. For the CDR3, the DNA is TGTGCCAGCAGCTTAGGTGGGCGGGGGGGCTACAATGAGCAGTTCTTC. This chain uses TRBV7-6 with TRBJ2-1; TRBD2 matches at 9 bases. CDR1 and CDR2 from the germline V gene are SGHVS and FNYEAQ. The CDR3 loop spans 16 amino acids. V shed 1 base and J 3 bases; nucleotides not matched to a gene: 4.

This rearrangement joins TRBV3-1 (or the pseudogene TRBV3-2) to TRBJ2-6, with D hard to call. The CDR3 has 16 residues. Deletions cut 1 base from V and 0 bases from J, with 7 bases between. CDR1 is LGHDT and CDR2 is YNNKEL in the germline V gene (reference sequence). The CDR3 DNA is TGTGCCAGCAGCCAAGTTTACAGCTCTGGGGCCAACGTCCTGACTTTC. Its protein product is CASSQVYSSGANVLTF.

The chain employs TRBV6-1 and TRBJ1-5; D not certain. This CDR3 has 14 amino acids. V lost 3 bases and J lost 1, with 7 bases in between. CDR1 is MNHNS, CDR2 SASEGT, per germline. The CDR3 nucleotides are TGTGCCAGCAGTGACGGACGGAGCAATCAGCCCCAGCATTTT. Translating it yields CASSDGRSNQPQHF.

About this clone itself: The junction departs from germline at one end; a sequencing error may be responsible. This chain joins TRBV28 and TRBJ2-4; TRBD1 matches at 10 bases. This CDR3 has 15 residues. Germline lookup yields CDR1 MDHEN and CDR2 SYDVKM. The CDR3 nucleotides read TGTGCCAGCAGTTCCCCGGGACAGGGGCGTAACGGGTTGCACTTC. Amino acid sequence: CASSSPGQGRNGLHF. Full variable domain (missing parts from reference TRBV28 and TRBJ2-4): DVKVTQSSRYLVKRTGEKVFLECVQDMDHENMFWYRQDPGLGLRLIYFSYDVKMKEKGDIPEGYSVSREKKERFSLILESASTNQTSMYLCASSSPGQGRNGLHFGAGTRLSVL.

This chain joins TRBV28 and TRBJ2-5; 7 nucleotides align to TRBD2. This CDR3 has 14 residues. Germline V gives CDR1 MDHEN, CDR2 SYDVKM. J was trimmed by 4 bases and V by 2 bases; bases with no gene match: 4. The CDR3 coding sequence is TGTGCCAGCAGTTTAGATCCTAGCGGAGAGACCCAGTACTTC. Its protein is CASSLDPSGETQYF.

The rearrangement uses TRBV2 and TRBJ2-1; 7 bases agree with TRBD2. After removal of 6 bases from V and 2 bases from J, the junction contained 7 bases not matched to a gene. Germline V lookup: CDR1 SNHLY, CDR2 FYNNEI. The CDR3 runs 15 residues. Here the CDR3 reads CASSFIAGPYNEQFF. The CDR3 DNA reads TGTGCCAGCAGCTTTATAGCGGGTCCCTACAATGAGCAGTTCTTC.

The V gene is TRBV28, the J gene TRBJ1-2, with 8 bases matching TRBD1. Germline assignment: CDR1 MDHEN and CDR2 SYDVKM. The CDR3 loop spans 15 amino acids. J was trimmed by 3 bases and V by 4 bases; bases with no gene match: 7. The CDR3, as DNA: TGTGCCAGCAGTTCCCAGGGGGCGGCGTACTATGGCTACACCTTC. The encoded protein is CASSSQGAAYYGYTF.

This chain joins TRBV27 and TRBJ1-6; 7 bases agree with TRBD1. The CDR3 consists of 16 residues. Germline lookup yields CDR1 MNHEY and CDR2 SMNVEV (reference sequence). Trimming cost V 7 bases and J 13 bases; bases outside gene matches: 19. The CDR3 sequence: CASTPEGAQPVGPLHF. The CDR3 DNA sequence: TGTGCCAGCACTCCTGAGGGGGCACAACCCGTGGGGCCCCTCCACTTT.

The V call is TRBV5-4, the J call TRBJ2-7, with 9 nucleotides matching TRBD1. Germline V gene data show CDR1 as SGHNT and CDR2 as YYREEE (reference sequence). The CDR3 is 15 residues long. Unmatched junction bases numbered 8, after V lost 4 bases and J lost 3 bases. CDR3 in amino acids: CASSDRDRVRYEQYF. The DNA of the CDR3 is TGTGCCAGCAGCGACCGGGACAGGGTACGCTACGAGCAGTACTTC.

A few counts support this clone. The chain combines TRBV19 with TRBJ1-1; D remains ambiguous. This CDR3 has 11 amino acids. The V gene lost 5 bases and the J gene lost 5 bases, with 6 bases spanning the gap. Germline CDR1 is LNHDA and CDR2 is SQIVND (reference sequence). CDR3 sequence (DNA): TGTGCCAGTAGTGGTGGAACTGAAGCTTTCTTT. This codes for CASSGGTEAFF.

The chain combines TRBV4-1 with TRBJ2-7, with D unclear. Germline lookup yields CDR1 MGHRA and CDR2 YSYEKL. This CDR3 has 14 amino acids. With 2 bases removed from V and 4 bases from J, the gap between germline ends came to 12 bases. CDR3 DNA sequence: TGCGCCAGCAGCCAACCTCTCCCAGGTTACGAGCAGTACTTC. Protein: CASSQPLPGYEQYF.

V usage is TRBV19 and J usage is TRBJ1-6; no clear D. V was shortened by 6 bases and J by 3 bases, with 18 bases between the two germline ends. CDR3 length: 17 amino acids. Looked up from germline, CDR1 is LNHDA and CDR2 is SQIVND (reference sequence). The CDR3 loop is CASRMDVGEVYNSPLHF. For the CDR3, the DNA is TGTGCCAGTAGGATGGACGTCGGTGAAGTCTATAATTCACCCCTCCACTTT.

The chain has TRBV13 and TRBJ2-4, with TRBD1 matching 7 bases. CDR3 length: 13 amino acids. Germline values: CDR1 PRHDT, CDR2 FYEKMQ (reference sequence). The V segment lost 2 bases and the J segment 10 bases; nucleotides outside the gene matches: 5. CDR3 sequence reads: CASSLQGVEIQYF. CDR3 coding DNA: TGTGCCAGCAGCTTACAGGGGGTTGAAATTCAGTACTTC.

In the case of this clone: Additional DNA sequences in this sample encode the identical CDR3. Here the CDR3 reads CASSLGANTEAFF. The CDR3 bases are TGCGCCAGCAGCTTGGGGGCGAACACTGAAGCTTTCTTT. The chain uses TRBV5-1 and TRBJ1-1, with D uncertain. Trimming took 0 bases from V and 1 from J, leaving 4 bases between them. The CDR3 runs to 13 residues. In germline, CDR1 is SGHRS, CDR2 YFSETQ.

J is TRBJ1-5 and V is TRBV19; tentatively, D is TRBD1 (6 bases). The V gene's germline CDR1 is LNHDA and CDR2 SQIVND (reference sequence). Trimming took off 6 bases at V and 10 bases at J, with 10 bases between the two ends. The CDR3 runs 11 residues. The CDR3 region has the DNA TGTGCCAGTAGCCAGGGGCCCCCCCAGCATTTT. This translates into CASSQGPPQHF.

The chain couples TRBV15 to TRBJ1-1, with 7 bases that match TRBD1. The CDR3 has 15 amino acids. The V gene end was trimmed by 2 bases and the J gene end by 0 bases; junction bases not matched to a gene: 3. Germline V lookup: CDR1 LNHNV, CDR2 YYDKDF (reference sequence). The CDR3 protein is CATSRSQGMNTEAFF. The CDR3 region has the DNA TGTGCCACCAGCAGATCACAGGGGATGAACACTGAAGCTTTCTTT. Together with reference TRBV15 and TRBJ1-1, the CDR3 gives the full variable domain: DAMVIQNPRYQVTQFGKPVTLSCSQTLNHNVMYWYQQKSSQAPKLLFHYYDKDFNNEADTPDNFQSRRPNTSFCFLDIRSPGLGDTAMYLCATSRSQGMNTEAFFGQGTRLTVV.

CDR3 protein: CASSQEKRELLGGYF. The CDR3, as DNA: TGCGCCAGCAGCCAAGAAAAAAGAGAACTCCTCGGTGGGTACTTC. The chain couples TRBV4-1 to TRBJ2-4; D is ambiguous. Germline V CDR1 and CDR2: MGHRA, YSYEKL. V lost 0 bases to trimming and J lost 15 bases, with 21 bases between them. The CDR3 has 15 residues.

The chain links TRBV28 to TRBJ2-1; the D gene is possibly TRBD2 (6 bases). The CDR3 has 15 residues. Trimming stripped 2 bases from V and 6 bases from J, with 14 bases between. Germline V gene sequence: CDR1 MDHEN, CDR2 SYDVKM. Written as DNA, the CDR3 is TGTGCCAGCAGTTTACCCGGGACTCCGTTCAATGAGCAGTTCTTC. Its protein product is CASSLPGTPFNEQFF. The variable domain in full, with the rest retrieved from reference TRBV28 and TRBJ2-1, is DVKVTQSSRYLVKRTGEKVFLECVQDMDHENMFWYRQDPGLGLRLIYFSYDVKMKEKGDIPEGYSVSREKKERFSLILESASTNQTSMYLCASSLPGTPFNEQFFGPGTRLTVL.

CDR3 DNA: TGTGCCAGCAGTTCAGCCCCTCCGGGGTCGGAGACCCAGTACTTC. This encodes CASSSAPPGSETQYF. V and J are TRBV27 and TRBJ2-5, with a weak D call TRBD2 (5 bases). Per germline, CDR1 MNHEY and CDR2 SMNVEV (reference sequence). The CDR3 contains 15 residues. Trimming took 4 bases from V and 5 from J, leaving 17 bases between them.